A single sample is the source of the 2 T cell receptor beta chains below, sequenced in a study of low-dose radiotherapy and immunotherapy resistance in tumors. Time point defined: after trial treatment. Noted treatment: LDRT plus nivolumab, ipilimumab, low-dose cyclophosphamide and aspirin (RACIN trial). Gene-specific TRAV and TRBV primers were used for first-strand cDNA, covering alpha and beta chains. TCR amplification ran roughly 20 PCR cycles using constant-region and V-primer adapter primers. In TCRdb, the reads were re-called with MiXCR into one record per CDR3 protein. The sample shows about 100,000 distinct CDR3 sequences, roughly 20% of them seen only once. The sequencing used PBMCs, collected after low-dose radiotherapy plus immunotherapy. These receptors originate from a male donor with prostate cancer.

This clonotype was counted once. This chain links TRBV5-4 with TRBJ1-2; 8 bases are a match to TRBD1. V lost 4 bases to trimming and J lost 1 base; unmatched junction nucleotides: 6. Germline V gene data show CDR1 as SGHNT and CDR2 as YYREEE (reference sequence). The CDR3 contains 15 residues. The CDR3, as DNA: TGTGCCAGCAGCGCCCTGGACAGGGTTAACTATGGCTACACCTTC. It encodes CASSALDRVNYGYTF.

The chain couples TRBV11-2 to TRBJ2-7; 7 bases line up with TRBD2. The V gene end was trimmed by 9 bases and the J gene end by 4 bases; junction bases not matched to a gene: 9. CDR1 SGHAT and CDR2 FQNNGV come from the germline V gene. The CDR3 totals 13 residues. The DNA of the CDR3 is TGTGCCAGTGAAGTCGGGGGAGGGTACGAGCAGTACTTC. It translates to CASEVGGGYEQYF.